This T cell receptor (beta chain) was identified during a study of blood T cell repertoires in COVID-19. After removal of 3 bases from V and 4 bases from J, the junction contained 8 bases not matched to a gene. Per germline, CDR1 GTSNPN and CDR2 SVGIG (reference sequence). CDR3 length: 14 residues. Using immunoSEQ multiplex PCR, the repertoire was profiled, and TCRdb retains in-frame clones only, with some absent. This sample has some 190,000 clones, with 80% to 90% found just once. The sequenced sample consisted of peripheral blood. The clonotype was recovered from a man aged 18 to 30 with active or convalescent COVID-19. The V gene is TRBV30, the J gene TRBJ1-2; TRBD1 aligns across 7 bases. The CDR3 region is CAWSPKQGTYGYTF. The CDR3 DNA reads TGTGCCTGGAGCCCTAAACAGGGGACCTATGGCTACACCTTC. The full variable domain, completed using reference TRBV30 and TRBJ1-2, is SQTIHQWPATLVQPVGSPLSLECTVEGTSNPNLYWYRQAAGRGLQLLFYSVGIGQISSEVPQNLSASRPQDRQFILSSKKLLLSDSGFYLCAWSPKQGTYGYTFGSGTRLTVV.